This T cell receptor beta chain was identified during a study of beta chain features in type 1 diabetes. Broader study findings: In all four CD4+ subsets, TCRB CDR3 length was significantly, moderately reduced in type 1 diabetes. Within patients, naive, central memory and Treg TCRB repertoires seemed more similar than within healthy donors.

Expressed TCRB transcripts were sequenced, since all the RNA that had been isolated was reverse transcribed. Measured with immunoSEQ multiplex PCR; TCRdb has only the in-frame clones, and not every one. This table has some 290,000 clones, around 22% appearing once. Germline CDR1 and CDR2: MNHEY and SVGAGI. V was cut by 1 base and J by 0 bases, with 9 bases left in between. The CDR3 extends over 15 amino acids. This clone appeared a few times. Its antigen is unknown. The receptor was derived from a woman in her 30s with type 1 diabetes. The gene calls are TRBV6-5 and TRBJ1-2; D gene unclear. The sample was naive CD4+ T cells from blood. The CDR3: CASSYFGVANYGYTF. DNA of the CDR3: TGTGCCAGCAGTTACTTCGGGGTAGCTAACTATGGCTACACCTTC.